The 29 T cell receptor beta chains below were found in one sample sequenced in a study of blood T cells in healthy people across ages. A second roughly 7 to 11 cycle PCR used barcoded and J-beta primers. A single record per CDR3 protein comes from TCRdb applying MiXCR to the 5' RACE reads. The sample holds approximately 600,000 distinct CDR3 sequences, about 53% seen once. Sequencing was carried out using blood. The receptors stem from a man aged 60 to 69 in good health.

The V call is TRBV29-1, the J call TRBJ1-1; 9 bases are shared with TRBD1. The CDR3 runs 14 residues. Germline assignment: CDR1 SQVTM and CDR2 ANQGSEA. The V segment lost 6 bases and the J segment 4 bases; nucleotides outside the gene matches: 9. The DNA of the CDR3 is TGCAGCGTGTTTCAACAGGGGGCTGCCACTGAAGCTTTCTTT. This codes for CSVFQQGAATEAFF.

V and J are TRBV20-1 and TRBJ1-5, with a possible D match to TRBD1 (6 bases). The CDR3 is 14 amino acids. Trimming stripped 4 bases from V and 4 bases from J, with 14 bases between. Looked up from germline, CDR1 is DFQATT and CDR2 is SNEGSKA (reference sequence). In nucleotides, the CDR3 is TGCAGTGCTAAAATACAGGGTATTAATCAGCCCCAGCATTTT. Protein sequence: CSAKIQGINQPQHF.

The chain uses TRBV7-7 and TRBJ2-5; 7 bases map to TRBD2. The V segment lost 5 bases and the J segment 4 bases; nucleotides outside the gene matches: 4. Germline-derived CDR1 and CDR2 are SSHAT and FNYEAQ (reference sequence). The CDR3 is 13 amino acids. CDR3 region: CASSREAGETQYF. The CDR3 DNA sequence: TGTGCCAGCAGCCGGGAGGCTGGAGAGACCCAGTACTTC.

This clonotype has just a few counts. The chain uses TRBV7-9 and TRBJ1-1; D is possibly TRBD1 (5 bases). V lost 1 base and J 5 bases, leaving 14 bases between the germline ends. The germline gives CDR1 SEHNR, CDR2 FQNEAQ (reference sequence). The CDR3 is 15 residues long. The CDR3 sequence is CASSLVAGGGTEAFF. CDR3 in DNA: TGTGCCAGCAGCTTAGTAGCTGGGGGAGGGACTGAAGCTTTCTTT.

This clonotype turned up a few times. This chain connects TRBV7-2 to TRBJ2-4; D is possibly TRBD2 (5 bases). In germline, CDR1 is SGHTA, CDR2 FQGNSA. Trimming removed 4 bases at V and 9 bases at J, with 16 bases between. This CDR3 is 14 amino acids long. The CDR3 region has the DNA TGTGCCAGCAGCTCTGTCTCCGGGAAGACCATTCAGTACTTC. Protein product: CASSSVSGKTIQYF.

Notes on this clonotype: At one end, the junction sequence differs from germline, possibly due to a read error. The chain joins TRBV4-1 to TRBJ2-5; 8 nucleotides align to TRBD1. The CDR3 length is 15 residues. Per germline, CDR1 MGHRA and CDR2 YSYEKL. CDR3 nucleotides: TGCGCCGGCAGCCAAGACGTCCAGGGGGCTGAGACCCAGTACTTC. It specifies CAGSQDVQGAETQYF.

Of note for this clonotype: A much bigger clone sits one base away, suggesting this may be a read error. The rearrangement links TRBV24-1 to TRBJ2-5, with 10 nucleotides matching TRBD1. This CDR3 has 16 amino acids. The junction had 14 bases not matched to a gene; V was cut back by 3 bases and J by 11 bases. Germline CDR1 is KGHDR and CDR2 is SFDVKD. As DNA, the CDR3 is TGTGCCACCAGTGATACGGGACAGGGGAGAAACAATGAGCAGTACTTC. Translating it yields CATSDTGQGRNNEQYF.

This sequence joins TRBV7-9 and TRBJ2-5, with D unclear. Germline CDR1 reads SEHNR; CDR2 reads FQNEAQ (reference sequence). The CDR3 runs 13 residues. The V end was cut by 5 bases, the J end by 3 bases, with 10 bases between. The CDR3 is CASSPTAKETQYF. The CDR3 DNA reads TGTGCCAGCAGCCCAACAGCGAAAGAGACCCAGTACTTC.

The rearrangement joins TRBV10-2 to TRBJ2-1; TRBD1 matches at 9 bases. CDR1 WSHSY and CDR2 SAAADI come from the germline V gene. J lost 3 bases, V lost 8 bases, and 11 bases had no gene match. This CDR3 region has 16 residues. The CDR3 is CASGGQGKRGYNEQFF. In nucleotides, the CDR3 is TGCGCCAGCGGGGGACAGGGCAAAAGAGGCTACAATGAGCAGTTCTTC.

This chain connects TRBV20-1 to TRBJ2-1; maybe TRBD2 (6 bases). Germline CDR1 and CDR2: DFQATT and SNEGSKA (reference sequence). Trimming removed 0 bases at V and 0 bases at J, with 12 bases between. This CDR3 is built from 16 residues. CDR3 loop: CSARDRVSGSYNEQFF. CDR3 DNA sequence: TGCAGTGCTAGAGATCGGGTTAGCGGCTCCTACAATGAGCAGTTCTTC.

This clonotype has at least ten counts. The chain joins TRBV7-2 to TRBJ2-5; 10 bases line up with TRBD1. V shed 5 bases and J 4 bases; nucleotides not matched to a gene: 1. The V gene's germline CDR1 is SGHTA and CDR2 FQGNSA. CDR3 length: 13 residues. CDR3 in amino acids: CASSRDRGETQYF. CDR3 DNA sequence: TGTGCCAGCAGCCGGGACAGGGGAGAGACCCAGTACTTC.

The CDR3 nucleotides read TGCAGTGCTAGGGTTGAGGGGCAAGGGGACGAGCAGTACTTC. Protein sequence: CSARVEGQGDEQYF. The V gene is TRBV20-1, the J gene TRBJ2-7, with D perhaps given as TRBD1 or TRBD2 (5 bases each). The CDR3 is 14 residues long. CDR1 and CDR2 (germline): DFQATT, SNEGSKA (reference sequence). Trimming pared 3 bases from V and 5 bases from J, leaving 17 bases between.

In DNA, the CDR3 is TGCGCCAGCAGCTTGTCTCTGGTGGGAGGCTACACCTTC. Protein sequence: CASSLSLVGGYTF. The chain uses TRBV5-1 and TRBJ1-2; no clear D gene. The V and J ends lost 1 base and 8 bases respectively, with 12 bases between them. The CDR3 is 13 amino acids. The germline CDR1 and CDR2 sequences are SGHRS and YFSETQ.

A word on this clonotype: This may be a read error, as it is one base from a much larger clone. V usage is TRBV11-2 and J usage is TRBJ2-5; no clear D. The DNA matches TRBJ2-7 better at its end, which makes the J call doubtful. This CDR3 is built from 11 residues. The germline V gene has CDR1 SGHAT and CDR2 FQNNGV. DNA of the CDR3: TGTGCCAGCAGCTGGGTCTACGAGCAGTACTTC. Protein: CASSWVYEQYF.

Comment on this clonotype: One junction end disagrees with the germline gene, perhaps due to a read error. J is TRBJ2-4 and V is TRBV5-1; D not certain. Gene TRBJ2-7 matches the end of the DNA better, so the J call may be wrong. CDR3 size: 14 residues. In germline, CDR1 is SGHRS, CDR2 YFSETQ. The CDR3 nucleotides are TGCGCCAGCATCTTGGGAATAGGCCACGACGAGCAGTACTTC. Translating it yields CASILGIGHDEQYF.

This clonotype was detected once. The rearrangement links TRBV20-1 to TRBJ2-6; 9 bases align to TRBD1. The V gene end was trimmed by 3 bases and the J gene end by 2 bases; junction bases not matched to a gene: 5. Germline assignment: CDR1 DFQATT and CDR2 SNEGSKA (reference sequence). The CDR3 runs to 16 residues. The CDR3 bases are TGCAGTGCTAGGGCGGACAGGGGCCCTGGGGCCAACGTCCTGACTTTC. Protein product: CSARADRGPGANVLTF.

The chain combines TRBV3-1 with TRBJ2-3; D is unresolved. Trimming pared 0 bases from V and 6 bases from J, leaving 13 bases between. The CDR3 runs 15 residues. Germline V CDR1 and CDR2: LGHDT, YNNKEL (reference sequence). The CDR3 reads CASSQDLGLADTQYF. The CDR3 coding sequence is TGTGCCAGCAGCCAAGACTTAGGGCTCGCTGATACGCAGTATTTT.

The chain has TRBV2 and TRBJ2-7, with 7 bases fitting TRBD1. Germline CDR1 and CDR2: SNHLY and FYNNEI. J was trimmed by 1 base and V by 8 bases; bases with no gene match: 8. The CDR3 has 14 amino acids. CDR3 nucleotides: TGTGCCAGCCGGGCCCCGACAGGGTCCTACGAGCAGTACTTC. Translating it yields CASRAPTGSYEQYF.

The chain joins TRBV5-1 to TRBJ2-5; D possibly matches TRBD1 or TRBD2 (6 bases each). The V end lost 4 bases, the J end lost 11 bases, and 21 bases lay between the germline ends. There are 14 residues in the CDR3. Germline-derived CDR1 and CDR2 are SGHRS and YFSETQ. In DNA, the CDR3 is TGCGCCAGCAGCCCTTCTAGCGAGGGGGGAGAGCAGTACTTC. Its translation is CASSPSSEGGEQYF. The full variable domain, its missing parts supplied by reference TRBV5-1 and TRBJ2-5, is KAGVTQTPRYLIKTRGQQVTLSCSPISGHRSVSWYQQTPGQGLQFLFEYFSETQRNKGNFPGRFSGRQFSNSRSEMNVSTLELGDSALYLCASSPSSEGGEQYFGPGTRLLVL.

Only a few counts were recorded for this clonotype. This chain joins TRBV4-2 and TRBJ2-4; 7 nucleotides agree with TRBD1. Germline loops: CDR1 LGHNA, CDR2 YNFKEQ. V shed 4 bases, J shed 6 bases, and the junction held 9 bases outside the gene matches. This CDR3 spans 15 amino acids. CDR3 sequence (DNA): TGTGCCAGCAGCCGGGGAGAGGGGGCGGGAAACATTCAGTACTTC. Encoded protein: CASSRGEGAGNIQYF.

The chain is built from TRBV12-3 or TRBV12-4 and TRBJ1-1; D might be TRBD1 (6 bases). The V and J ends lost 2 bases and 6 bases respectively, with 10 bases between them. The CDR3 is 13 residues long. For the CDR3, the DNA is TGTGCCAGCAGTTTAACAGGGTTGCCTGAAGCTTTCTTT. It encodes CASSLTGLPEAFF.

This clonotype was seen more than once but under ten times. The chain carries TRBV7-2 and TRBJ2-3; 8 nucleotides line up with TRBD2. After removal of 5 bases from V and 0 bases from J, the junction contained 19 bases not matched to a gene. Germline V lookup: CDR1 SGHTA, CDR2 FQGNSA. This CDR3 is 20 amino acids long. Here the CDR3 reads CASSAGPTRGADYSTDTQYF. Written as DNA, the CDR3 is TGTGCCAGCAGCGCAGGGCCCACGCGGGGGGCCGACTATAGCACAGATACGCAGTATTTT.

The chain joins TRBV7-2 to TRBJ1-1; TRBD1 matches 11 bases. Germline CDR1 is SGHTA and CDR2 is FQGNSA. The CDR3 totals 13 residues. V was pared by 5 bases and J by 8 bases, with 4 bases of the junction left unmatched. As DNA, the CDR3 is TGTGCCAGCAGCGAAGGGACAGGGGGGGAAGCTTTCTTT. This gives the protein CASSEGTGGEAFF.

The J gene is TRBJ2-7, the V gene TRBV12-3 or TRBV12-4, with 7 positions matching TRBD1. The CDR3 spans 15 residues. V dropped 4 bases and J dropped 6; count of bases not matched to a gene: 12. The CDR3 coding sequence is TGTGCCAGCAGTTGGGGACCGGGACAGACTGTCGAGCAGTACTTC. Protein: CASSWGPGQTVEQYF.

The rearrangement uses TRBV6-5 and TRBJ2-1, with a possible D match to TRBD1 (5 bases). V dropped 0 bases and J dropped 8 bases, with 14 bases sitting between them. Germline V gene lookup returns CDR1 MNHEY and CDR2 SVGAGI. This CDR3 is 15 amino acids long. CDR3 region: CASSYSGKGWDEQFF. The CDR3 DNA follows: TGTGCCAGCAGTTACTCGGGGAAGGGGTGGGATGAGCAGTTCTTC.

In its sample, this clonotype was seen a few times. The gene calls are TRBV4-2 and TRBJ2-7, with 14 bases that match TRBD2. V lost 4 bases to trimming and J lost 2 bases; unmatched junction nucleotides: 4. CDR1 and CDR2 (germline): LGHNA, YNFKEQ. The CDR3 has 16 amino acids. The CDR3 reads CASSRTSGGTPYEQYF. In nucleotides, the CDR3 is TGTGCCAGCAGCCGGACTAGCGGGGGGACGCCCTACGAGCAGTACTTC.

J is TRBJ2-7 and V is TRBV27; 7 nucleotides line up with TRBD2. Trimming removed 0 bases from V and 1 base from J; junction bases left unmatched: 3. Germline V gene lookup returns CDR1 MNHEY and CDR2 SMNVEV (reference sequence). The CDR3 extends over 15 amino acids. The CDR3 DNA sequence: TGTGCCAGCAGTTTATCGGGACTACCATCCTACGAGCAGTACTTC. Residues: CASSLSGLPSYEQYF.

The V gene is TRBV20-1, the J gene TRBJ2-7, with 7 positions matching TRBD1. The CDR3 runs to 11 residues. V lost 6 bases, J lost 4 bases, and 3 bases stayed unmatched. Germline-derived CDR1 and CDR2 are DFQATT and SNEGSKA (reference sequence). The CDR3 DNA is TGCAGTGCCGGGACAGTATACGAGCAGTACTTC. As protein: CSAGTVYEQYF.

This clonotype was counted many times. The gene calls are TRBV5-1 and TRBJ1-2; D is unresolved. The CDR3 extends over 14 amino acids. Germline V CDR1 and CDR2: SGHRS, YFSETQ. With 4 bases removed from V and 2 bases from J, the gap between germline ends came to 12 bases. The CDR3 DNA reads TGCGCCAGCAGCACCTGGACGGGAAACTATGGCTACACCTTC. This gives the protein CASSTWTGNYGYTF.